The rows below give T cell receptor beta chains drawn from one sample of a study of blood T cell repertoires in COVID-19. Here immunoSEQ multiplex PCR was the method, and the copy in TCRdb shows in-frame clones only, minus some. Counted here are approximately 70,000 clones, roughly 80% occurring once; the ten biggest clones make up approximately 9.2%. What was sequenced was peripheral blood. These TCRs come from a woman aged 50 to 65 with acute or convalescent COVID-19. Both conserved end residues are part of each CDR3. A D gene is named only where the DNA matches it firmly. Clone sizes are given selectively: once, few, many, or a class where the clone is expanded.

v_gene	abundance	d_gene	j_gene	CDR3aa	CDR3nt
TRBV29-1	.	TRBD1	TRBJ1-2	CSVVIPGQGPGYTF	TGCAGCGTTGTTATCCCGGGACAGGGGCCTGGCTACACCTTC
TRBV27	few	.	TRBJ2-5	CASSPYLGATQYF	TGTGCCAGCAGTCCCTATTTGGGAGCGACCCAGTACTTC
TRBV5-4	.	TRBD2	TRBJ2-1	CASSQSLAGGEQFF	TGTGCCAGCAGCCAGTCACTAGCGGGGGGTGAGCAGTTCTTC
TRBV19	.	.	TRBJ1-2	CASGQTPFYYGYTF	TGTGCCAGCGGACAGACCCCCTTTTACTATGGCTACACCTTC
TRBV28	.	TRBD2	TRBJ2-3	CASIDGTSGPDTQYF	TGTGCCAGCATTGACGGGACTAGCGGCCCAGATACGCAGTATTTT
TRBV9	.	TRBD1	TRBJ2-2	CASSLSDRVGDGELFF	TGTGCCAGCAGCCTCAGCGACAGGGTCGGGGACGGGGAGCTGTTTTTT
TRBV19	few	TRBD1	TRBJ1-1	CASSIGGYRGVGTEAFF	TGTGCCAGTAGTATAGGGGGATACAGGGGAGTGGGCACTGAAGCTTTCTTT
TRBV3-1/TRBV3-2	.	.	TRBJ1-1	CASSQEFLSRDTEAFF	TGTGCCAGCAGCCAAGAGTTTTTATCCAGGGACACTGAAGCTTTCTTT
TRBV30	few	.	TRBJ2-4	CAWTHDRGIQYF	TGTGCCTGGACTCACGACCGGGGGATTCAGTACTTC
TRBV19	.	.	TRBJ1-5	CASSATGRPQHF	TGTGCCAGTAGCGCGACGGGAAGGCCCCAGCATTTT
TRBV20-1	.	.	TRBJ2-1	CSASSGSPYNEQFF	TGCAGTGCTAGTAGCGGCAGTCCCTACAATGAGCAGTTCTTC
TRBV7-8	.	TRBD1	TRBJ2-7	CASSLGQGMGYEQYF	TGTGCCAGCAGCTTAGGACAGGGTATGGGCTACGAGCAGTACTTC
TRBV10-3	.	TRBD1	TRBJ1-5	CAISEGGTGEGQPQHF	TGTGCCATCAGTGAGGGGGGGACAGGGGAAGGTCAGCCCCAGCATTTT
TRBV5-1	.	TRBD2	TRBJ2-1	CASSTGLAGDVNEQFF	TGCGCCAGCAGCACCGGACTAGCGGGAGACGTCAATGAGCAGTTCTTC
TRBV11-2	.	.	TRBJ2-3	CASSPFSGLSTDTQYF	TGTGCCAGCAGCCCGTTTAGCGGCCTTAGCACAGATACGCAGTATTTT
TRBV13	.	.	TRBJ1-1	CASSLVGFSGTEAFF	TGTGCCAGCAGCTTAGTCGGGTTTAGTGGGACTGAAGCTTTCTTT
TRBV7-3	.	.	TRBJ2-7	CASSFGGDSDRGQYF	TGTGCCAGCAGTTTTGGAGGGGACTCGGACCGAGGGCAGTACTTC
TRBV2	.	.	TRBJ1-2	CASSGRDNYGYTF	TGTGCCAGCAGTGGCAGGGATAACTATGGCTACACCTTC
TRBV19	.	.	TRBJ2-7	CASSYRAGEQYF	TGTGCCAGTAGTTACAGGGCCGGTGAGCAGTACTTC
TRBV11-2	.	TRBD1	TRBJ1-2	CASSQGQTSGGYTF	TGTGCCAGCAGCCAGGGACAGACCTCTGGTGGCTACACCTTC
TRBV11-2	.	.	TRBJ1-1	CASSFGEGTEAFF	TGTGCCAGCAGCTTCGGGGAGGGCACTGAAGCTTTCTTT
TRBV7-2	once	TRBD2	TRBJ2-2	CASSFGLANTGELFF	TGTGCCAGCAGCTTTGGACTAGCGAACACCGGGGAGCTGTTTTTT
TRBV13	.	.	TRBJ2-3	CASSLGRERAQYF	TGTGCCAGCAGCTTAGGCCGAGAGCGTGCGCAGTATTTT
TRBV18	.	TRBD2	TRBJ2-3	CASSPQEVAGITQYF	TGTGCCAGCTCACCCCAGGAGGTAGCGGGAATTACGCAGTATTTT
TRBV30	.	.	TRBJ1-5	CAWSVQSKSQPQHF	TGTGCCTGGAGTGTACAGTCTAAGTCTCAGCCCCAGCATTTT
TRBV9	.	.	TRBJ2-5	CASSVLGETQYF	TGTGCCAGCAGCGTACTCGGAGAGACCCAGTACTTC